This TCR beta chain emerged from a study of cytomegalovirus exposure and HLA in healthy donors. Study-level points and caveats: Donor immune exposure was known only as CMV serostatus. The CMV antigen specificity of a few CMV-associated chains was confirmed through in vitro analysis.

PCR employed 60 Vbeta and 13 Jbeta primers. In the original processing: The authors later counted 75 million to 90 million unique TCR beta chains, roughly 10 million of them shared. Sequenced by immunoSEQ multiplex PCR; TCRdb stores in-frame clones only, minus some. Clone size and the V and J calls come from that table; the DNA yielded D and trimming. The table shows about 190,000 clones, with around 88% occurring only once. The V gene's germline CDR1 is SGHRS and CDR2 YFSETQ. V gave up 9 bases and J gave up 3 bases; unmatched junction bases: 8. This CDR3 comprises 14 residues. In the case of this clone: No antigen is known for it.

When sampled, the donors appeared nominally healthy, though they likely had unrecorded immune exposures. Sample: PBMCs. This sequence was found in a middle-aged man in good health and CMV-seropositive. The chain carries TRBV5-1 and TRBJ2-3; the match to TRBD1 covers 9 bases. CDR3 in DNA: TGCGCCACTTCACCGGGACAGGGAACAGATACGCAGTATTTT. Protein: CATSPGQGTDTQYF.